This T cell receptor beta chain was sequenced in a study of response to subunit inactivated influenza vaccine. Notes on the study in general: Authors suggested few new T cells are recruited by each seasonal influenza vaccination.

Using its own MiXCR run on the RT-PCR reads, TCRdb lists one record per CDR3 protein. Of 530,000 or so distinct CDR3 sequences listed, 12% were seen once; the top ten hold approximately 10%. The germline V gene encodes CDR1 SGHVS and CDR2 FQNEAQ. This CDR3 region has 15 residues. The J segment lost 3 bases and the V segment lost 6 bases, leaving 6 bases of the junction unmatched. This clonotype was found a few times. Antigen: not known. The chain employs TRBV7-8 and TRBJ2-7; 12 bases agree with TRBD2. The receptor's source is a man in his fifties who received an inactivated influenza vaccine. The specimen comprised PBMCs from blood, sampled on the day of vaccination. DNA of the CDR3: TGTGCCAGCAGTCGCGGACTAGCGGGGCTCTACGAGCAGTACTTC. Translated: CASSRGLAGLYEQYF.